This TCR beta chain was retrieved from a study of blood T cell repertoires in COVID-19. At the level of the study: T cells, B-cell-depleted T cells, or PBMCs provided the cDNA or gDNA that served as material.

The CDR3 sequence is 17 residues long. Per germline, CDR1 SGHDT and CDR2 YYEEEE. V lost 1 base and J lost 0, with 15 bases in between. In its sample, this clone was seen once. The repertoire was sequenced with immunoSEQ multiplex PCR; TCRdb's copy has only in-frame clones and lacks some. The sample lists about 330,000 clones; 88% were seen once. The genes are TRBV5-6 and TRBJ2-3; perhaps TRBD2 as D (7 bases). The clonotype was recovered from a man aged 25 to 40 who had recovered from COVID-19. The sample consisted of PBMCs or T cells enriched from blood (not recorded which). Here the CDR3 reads CASSLRRGASSTDTQYF. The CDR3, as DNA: TGTGCCAGCAGCTTGAGACGGGGGGCTTCTAGCACAGATACGCAGTATTTT.